A single sample gave rise to the 13 T cell receptor beta chains below, sequenced in a study of blood T cell repertoires in COVID-19. Only in-frame clones appear in the TCRdb table, and some are missing; sequencing was by immunoSEQ multiplex PCR. The table records 200,000 to 250,000 clones, 80% to 90% of them present only once. Material: PBMCs or T cells enriched from blood (not recorded which). These receptors were collected from a woman aged 30 to 39 who had been exposed to COVID-19.

The chain recombines TRBV18 with TRBJ2-6; 8 bases agree with TRBD1. The CDR3 sequence is 16 residues long. Germline values: CDR1 KGHSH, CDR2 LQKENI. The V segment lost 6 bases and the J segment 4 bases; nucleotides outside the gene matches: 8. The CDR3 DNA reads TGTGCCAGCTCCGCCCAGGGGGCTGCCGGGGCCAACGTCCTGACTTTC. As protein: CASSAQGAAGANVLTF. Full variable domain (rest looked up from reference TRBV18 and TRBJ2-6): NAGVMQNPRHLVRRRGQEARLRCSPMKGHSHVYWYRQLPEEGLKFMVYLQKENIIDESGMPKERFSAEFPKEGPSILRIQQVVRGDSAAYFCASSAQGAAGANVLTFGAGSRLTVL.

Remarks on this clone: A junction end diverges from the germline sequence, so it may reflect a read error. The rearrangement links TRBV7-7 to TRBJ2-1, with 7 positions matching TRBD2. The CDR3 loop spans 13 amino acids. The germline V gene has CDR1 SSHAT and CDR2 FNYEAQ (reference sequence). CDR3 sequence reads: CASSLVGGSEQFF. The DNA for the CDR3 is TGTGCCAGCAGTTTAGTTGGCGGGAGTGAGCAGTTCTTC.

The chain recombines TRBV28 with TRBJ2-7; TRBD2 matches 13 bases. The ends lost 4 bases at V and 4 bases at J; junction bases unmatched: 4. Looked up from germline, CDR1 is MDHEN and CDR2 is SYDVKM. The CDR3 has 15 residues. The CDR3 bases are TGTGCCAGCAGTTCCTGGACTAGCGGGAGTTACGAGCAGTACTTC. It translates to CASSSWTSGSYEQYF.

This chain joins TRBV6-6 and TRBJ1-2; weak D call: TRBD1 (6 bases). CDR1 and CDR2 from the germline V gene are MNHNY and SVGAGI (reference sequence). V was trimmed by 5 bases and J by 1 base, leaving 20 bases between them. The length of the CDR3 is 17 residues. The CDR3 loop reads CASSRQGTRIVNYGYTF. CDR3 DNA sequence: TGTGCCAGCAGTCGGCAAGGGACACGGATTGTTAACTATGGCTACACCTTC.

Turning to this clone: The same CDR3 arises from other DNA sequences in this sample as well. The gene calls are TRBV29-1 and TRBJ1-2, with D possibly matching TRBD1 (5 bases). Germline assignment: CDR1 SQVTM and CDR2 ANQGSEA. Trimming left V 4 bases short and J 4 bases short, with 7 bases between. The CDR3 runs 11 residues. CDR3 nucleotide sequence: TGCAGCGTTGCAGGGTCCTATGGCTACACCTTC. Its protein is CSVAGSYGYTF. Drawing the rest from reference TRBV29-1 and TRBJ1-2, the complete variable domain is SAVISQKPSRDICQRGTSLTIQCQVDSQVTMMFWYRQQPGQSLTLIATANQGSEATYESGFVIDKFPISRPNLTFSTLTVSNMSPEDSSIYLCSVAGSYGYTFGSGTRLTVV.

The chain is built from TRBV11-1 and TRBJ2-3; TRBD1 matches at 8 bases. Per germline, CDR1 SGHAT and CDR2 FQDESV (reference sequence). The CDR3 has 15 amino acids. Unmatched junction bases numbered 12, after V lost 6 bases and J lost 7 bases. The CDR3 spells CASSPTQGVRHTQYF. The CDR3 region has the DNA TGTGCCAGCAGTCCCACACAGGGGGTACGGCATACGCAGTATTTT.

This clone came up a few times. V gene TRBV30 combines with J gene TRBJ1-6, with D possibly TRBD1 on 5 matching bases. Germline CDR1 reads GTSNPN; CDR2 reads SVGIG (reference sequence). There are 14 residues in the CDR3. V dropped 4 bases and J dropped 7 bases, with 14 bases sitting between them. The CDR3: CAWNREQVNSPLHF. Written as DNA, the CDR3 is TGTGCCTGGAATAGAGAACAGGTCAATTCACCCCTCCACTTT.

V usage is TRBV5-6 and J usage is TRBJ2-2, with TRBD2 matching 14 bases. V lost 4 bases to trimming and J lost 3 bases; unmatched junction nucleotides: 5. The CDR3 is made up of 17 amino acids. From germline, CDR1 is SGHDT and CDR2 YYEEEE. In nucleotides, the CDR3 is TGTGCCAGCAGCGTGAGGACTAGCGGGAGGTACACCGGGGAGCTGTTTTTT. Its protein product is CASSVRTSGRYTGELFF.

This clone was observed a single time. The J gene is TRBJ1-1, the V gene TRBV6-5; D call uncertain. There are 13 residues in the CDR3. Germline-derived CDR1 and CDR2 are MNHEY and SVGAGI. With 0 bases removed from V and 5 bases from J, the gap between germline ends came to 7 bases. The CDR3 here is CASSYSEVTEAFF. CDR3 bases: TGTGCCAGCAGTTACTCGGAGGTGACTGAAGCTTTCTTT.

This clone appeared once. The rearrangement links TRBV4-1 to TRBJ1-2; 8 positions agree with TRBD1. Trimming removed 1 base from V and 3 bases from J; junction bases left unmatched: 4. The CDR3 consists of 15 residues. CDR1 and CDR2 (germline): MGHRA, YSYEKL. CDR3 amino acids: CASSQGTGFDYGYTF. Here the CDR3 DNA reads TGCGCCAGCAGCCAAGGGACAGGGTTCGACTATGGCTACACCTTC.

The chain employs TRBV10-3 and TRBJ2-3; 9 nucleotides match TRBD1. CDR1 ENHRY and CDR2 SYGVKD come from the germline V gene. The CDR3 runs to 17 residues. V shed 3 bases, J shed 0 bases, and the junction held 7 bases outside the gene matches. The CDR3 sequence: CAISDPRQGVSTDTQYF. For the CDR3, the DNA is TGTGCCATCAGTGATCCAAGACAGGGGGTAAGCACAGATACGCAGTATTTT.

The chain couples TRBV2 to TRBJ2-1; 8 bases map to TRBD2. Unmatched junction bases numbered 3, after V lost 6 bases and J lost 2 bases. Germline CDR1 is SNHLY and CDR2 is FYNNEI. This CDR3 spans 14 amino acids. Here the CDR3 DNA reads TGTGCCAGCAGGGGACTAGGAACCTACAATGAGCAGTTCTTC. Translation gives CASRGLGTYNEQFF. The variable domain in full, with the rest retrieved from reference TRBV2 and TRBJ2-1, is EPEVTQTPSHQVTQMGQEVILRCVPISNHLYFYWYRQILGQKVEFLVSFYNNEISEKSEIFDDQFSVERPDGSNFTLKIRSTKLEDSAMYFCASRGLGTYNEQFFGPGTRLTVL.

The chain is built from TRBV9 and TRBJ1-2; D may be TRBD1 (6 bases). The germline V gene encodes CDR1 SGDLS and CDR2 YYNGEE. The CDR3 totals 15 residues. V lost 4 bases and J lost 4, with 17 bases in between. The CDR3 sequence is CASSPARGQIYGYTF. As DNA, the CDR3 is TGTGCCAGCAGCCCAGCGAGAGGACAGATCTATGGCTACACCTTC.